These 24 T cell receptor beta chains were all obtained from the same sample, sequenced in a study of beta chain features in type 1 diabetes. Study results and limitations: There was a moderate but significant shortening of TCRB CDR3s in all four CD4+ subsets of Type 1 diabetes patients.

No antigen is known for these receptors. Every isolated RNA sample was fully reverse transcribed, so sequencing captured expressed TCRB transcripts. Data came from immunoSEQ multiplex PCR; TCRdb stores just in-frame clones and leaves some out. The sample carries around 180,000 clones, about 8% recorded once. The sample comprised central memory CD4+ T cells from blood. These receptors were collected from a woman aged 40 to 49 with type 1 diabetes.

This clone was counted a few times. The rearrangement uses TRBV6-5 and TRBJ1-2, with TRBD1 as a possible D gene (5 bases). V lost 6 bases and J lost 1, with 6 bases in between. This CDR3 is built from 12 residues. Per germline, CDR1 MNHEY and CDR2 SVGAGI. In DNA, the CDR3 is TGTGCCAGCAGAGACAGTAACTATGGCTACACCTTC. Translating gives CASRDSNYGYTF.

In this sample, this clone turned up a few times. The V call is TRBV5-1, the J call TRBJ1-4, with no clear D. The CDR3 consists of 15 residues. V lost 0 bases and J 5 bases, leaving 11 bases between the germline ends. Germline V lookup: CDR1 SGHRS, CDR2 YFSETQ. CDR3 amino acids: CASSLDGGSNEKLFF. DNA of the CDR3: TGCGCCAGCAGCTTGGACGGAGGGTCGAATGAAAAACTGTTTTTT.

This chain links TRBV6-1 with TRBJ1-1, with TRBD1 as a possible D gene (6 bases). The ends were cut back, 3 bases at V and 9 bases at J, with 8 bases in the middle. CDR1 and CDR2 (germline): MNHNS, SASEGT. CDR3 length: 11 amino acids. The CDR3 region is CASSDRGKAFF. The CDR3 DNA follows: TGTGCCAGCAGTGACAGGGGTAAAGCTTTCTTT.

The chain recombines TRBV7-3 with TRBJ2-1; 7 nucleotides align to TRBD1. CDR1 is SGHTA, CDR2 FQGTGA, per germline. The ends lost 2 bases at V and 6 bases at J; junction bases unmatched: 4. The CDR3 consists of 14 residues. The CDR3 nucleotides read TGTGCCAGCAGCTTAGAAGGGGGCCGCAATGAGCAGTTCTTC. Translated, it gives CASSLEGGRNEQFF.

V and J are TRBV5-4 and TRBJ2-7, with 9 nucleotides matching TRBD1. The germline V gene encodes CDR1 SGHNT and CDR2 YYREEE (reference sequence). The V and J ends lost 2 bases and 6 bases, in that order; junction bases with no gene match: 6. The CDR3 has 14 residues. The CDR3 nucleotides read TGTGCCAGCAGCTTCCCGGGACAGGGACGCGAGCAGTACTTC. It is translated as CASSFPGQGREQYF.

This sequence joins TRBV7-9 and TRBJ2-7; D possibly corresponds to TRBD1 (6 bases). The germline V and J ends were trimmed by 1 base and 7 bases, with 17 bases remaining between them. CDR1 and CDR2 (germline): SEHNR, FQNEAQ (reference sequence). The length of the CDR3 is 15 residues. The CDR3 DNA sequence: TGTGCCAGCAGCTTAGACCTTCGGCCAGGGGTTGAGCAGTACTTC. Its translation: CASSLDLRPGVEQYF.

The chain links TRBV28 to TRBJ2-7; D call uncertain. Trimming shortened V by 8 bases and J by 3 bases, and 20 bases separated the two germline ends. Germline lookup yields CDR1 MDHEN and CDR2 SYDVKM. The CDR3 contains 15 residues. CDR3 sequence: CASAFTPGRFYEQYF. The CDR3 DNA reads as TGTGCCAGCGCCTTTACCCCTGGCAGGTTCTACGAGCAGTACTTC. The full variable domain, completed using reference TRBV28 and TRBJ2-7, is DVKVTQSSRYLVKRTGEKVFLECVQDMDHENMFWYRQDPGLGLRLIYFSYDVKMKEKGDIPEGYSVSREKKERFSLILESASTNQTSMYLCASAFTPGRFYEQYFGPGTRLTVT.

Here the CDR3 reads CASSYSGTPETQYF. The CDR3 DNA follows: TGTGCCAGCAGTTACTCGGGCACCCCAGAGACCCAGTACTTC. The chain combines TRBV6-6 with TRBJ2-5; D not resolved. V was clipped by 0 bases and J by 4 bases, with 9 bases between them. The CDR3 totals 14 residues. Looked up from germline, CDR1 is MNHNY and CDR2 is SVGAGI (reference sequence).

This clone was detected only a few times. The chain employs TRBV5-6 and TRBJ1-1; TRBD1 might be the D (6 bases). Germline-derived CDR1 and CDR2 are SGHDT and YYEEEE. Trimming removed 2 bases at V and 1 base at J, with 12 bases between. The CDR3 extends over 15 amino acids. The CDR3 region has the DNA TGTGCCAGCAGCTTCAAACAGGGTCCGAACACTGAAGCTTTCTTT. Amino acid sequence: CASSFKQGPNTEAFF.

The CDR3 protein is CASSIAGTGGTGELFF. The CDR3, as DNA: TGTGCCAGTAGTATAGCAGGGACAGGGGGTACCGGGGAGCTGTTTTTT. This chain joins TRBV19 and TRBJ2-2; 11 positions match TRBD1. This CDR3 spans 16 amino acids. Looked up from germline, CDR1 is LNHDA and CDR2 is SQIVND (reference sequence). J was trimmed by 5 bases and V by 1 base; bases with no gene match: 3.

Details on this clone: In the same sample, other DNA sequences code for this CDR3. The chain has TRBV6-5 and TRBJ2-3; 7 nucleotides line up with TRBD2. The V segment lost 0 bases and the J segment 5 bases; nucleotides outside the gene matches: 2. Germline V gene sequence: CDR1 MNHEY, CDR2 SVGAGI. The CDR3 extends over 14 amino acids. CDR3 DNA sequence: TGTGCCAGCAGTTACTCCGGGGGGAAAGATACGCAGTATTTT. Translated: CASSYSGGKDTQYF.

This clone was counted between two and nine times. V gene TRBV6-6 combines with J gene TRBJ2-1, with 10 nucleotides matching TRBD1. CDR3 length equals 15 residues. Unmatched junction bases numbered 5, after V lost 0 bases and J lost 9 bases. In germline, CDR1 is MNHNY, CDR2 SVGAGI (reference sequence). The CDR3 loop reads CASSYSTGQGFEQFF. CDR3 DNA: TGTGCCAGCAGTTACTCCACGGGACAGGGGTTTGAGCAGTTCTTC.

This clone was recorded many times. The chain recombines TRBV2 with TRBJ1-1; D might be TRBD1 (5 bases). CDR1 SNHLY and CDR2 FYNNEI come from the germline V gene. The CDR3 has 14 amino acids. V was trimmed by 7 bases and J by 8 bases, leaving 20 bases between them. The CDR3 DNA reads TGTGCCAGCAACCCCCGGGGAGGGACCATAGAAGCTTTCTTT. Its translation is CASNPRGGTIEAFF.

This chain uses TRBV7-2 with TRBJ1-2; the match to TRBD1 covers 7 bases. Per the germline V gene, CDR1 is SGHTA and CDR2 is FQGNSA. J gave up 4 bases and V 5 bases, and 4 bases lay outside the gene matches. The CDR3 consists of 13 residues. The CDR3 nucleotides read TGTGCCAGCAGCCCCACAGGGGTCTATGGCTACACCTTC. Translating it yields CASSPTGVYGYTF.

This clone was counted a few times. The V and J genes are TRBV16 and TRBJ2-1; 10 bases line up with TRBD2. Germline values: CDR1 KGHSY, CDR2 FQNENV. The CDR3 extends over 15 amino acids. Germline trimming cut 3 bases from V and 7 bases from J; bases unmatched to any gene: 6. The DNA of the CDR3 is TGTGCCAGCAGCCAGGGACTAGCGAATGCTAATGAGCAGTTCTTC. Translated, it gives CASSQGLANANEQFF. Combining the CDR3 with reference TRBV16 and TRBJ2-1 gives the whole variable domain GEEVAQTPKHLVRGEGQKAKLYCAPIKGHSYVFWYQQVLKNEFKFLISFQNENVFDETGMPKERFSAKCLPNSPCSLEIQATKLEDSAVYFCASSQGLANANEQFFGPGTRLTVL.

This clone was seen many times. The V call is TRBV28, the J call TRBJ2-7; TRBD1 aligns across 7 bases. Trimming removed 8 bases from V and 3 bases from J; junction bases left unmatched: 10. The CDR3 totals 14 residues. CDR1 and CDR2 from the germline V gene are MDHEN and SYDVKM. CDR3 DNA sequence: TGTGCCAGCCTTCGAACAGGGGCAGTCTACGAGCAGTACTTC. Encoded protein: CASLRTGAVYEQYF. Using reference TRBV28 and TRBJ2-7 for the parts outside the CDR3, the full variable domain is DVKVTQSSRYLVKRTGEKVFLECVQDMDHENMFWYRQDPGLGLRLIYFSYDVKMKEKGDIPEGYSVSREKKERFSLILESASTNQTSMYLCASLRTGAVYEQYFGPGTRLTVT.

This clone was counted many times. The chain recombines TRBV10-3 with TRBJ2-7; weak D call: TRBD1 (6 bases). This CDR3 is built from 13 residues. Per germline, CDR1 ENHRY and CDR2 SYGVKD. Trimming stripped 4 bases from V and 6 bases from J, with 13 bases between. CDR3 nucleotide sequence: TGTGCCATCAGTGGGGACCGGGACACCGAGCAGTACTTC. As protein: CAISGDRDTEQYF.

The V gene is TRBV30, the J gene TRBJ1-1; TRBD1 agrees at 7 bases. The CDR3 has 13 amino acids. V shed 2 bases and J 3 bases; nucleotides not matched to a gene: 3. Germline V gene sequence: CDR1 GTSNPN, CDR2 SVGIG (reference sequence). CDR3 nucleotides: TGTGCCTGGAGTAGGGGGCGGGACACTGAAGCTTTCTTT. Its translation is CAWSRGRDTEAFF.

The genes are TRBV6-5 and TRBJ2-7; 10 bases map to TRBD2. Germline CDR1 and CDR2: MNHEY and SVGAGI. The CDR3 runs to 15 residues. Trimming removed 4 bases from V and 3 bases from J; junction bases left unmatched: 6. For the CDR3, the DNA is TGTGCCAGCAGTTCCACTAGCGGGGTACTCTACGAGCAGTACTTC. It yields the protein CASSSTSGVLYEQYF.

This clone was counted a few times. The V call is TRBV19, the J call TRBJ2-5; 9 positions agree with TRBD1. The CDR3 consists of 13 residues. CDR1 and CDR2 (germline): LNHDA, SQIVND (reference sequence). Trimming at V came to 6 bases and at J to 4 bases, leaving 3 bases not matched to a gene. The CDR3 coding sequence is TGTGCCAGTAGGACAGGGGGGGGAGAGACCCAGTACTTC. It encodes CASRTGGGETQYF.

This clone was counted only a few times. This sequence joins TRBV10-3 and TRBJ2-1; weak D call: TRBD2 (5 bases). The germline V gene encodes CDR1 ENHRY and CDR2 SYGVKD. The length of the CDR3 is 16 residues. Trimming removed 2 bases at V and 9 bases at J, with 20 bases between. CDR3 loop: CAISEETGYFGGEQFF. CDR3 in DNA: TGTGCCATCAGTGAGGAAACGGGGTACTTTGGAGGTGAGCAGTTCTTC.

The J gene is TRBJ2-1, the V gene TRBV29-1; TRBD1 matches at 10 bases. V was clipped by 4 bases and J by 0 bases; unmatched bases: 6. The CDR3 covers 16 residues. Per germline, CDR1 SQVTM and CDR2 ANQGSEA. The CDR3 DNA is TGCAGCGTTGGCCTAAGGACAGGGGGCTCCTACAATGAGCAGTTCTTC. It is translated as CSVGLRTGGSYNEQFF.

V usage is TRBV7-9 and J usage is TRBJ1-1; 10 bases are a match to TRBD1. This CDR3 spans 16 amino acids. Unmatched junction bases numbered 8, after V lost 5 bases and J lost 2 bases. CDR1 is SEHNR, CDR2 FQNEAQ, per germline (reference sequence). Written as DNA, the CDR3 is TGTGCCAGCAGCCCAGAGACAGGGGGCAGAAACACTGAAGCTTTCTTT. This translates into CASSPETGGRNTEAFF.

This clone was detected only a few times. The chain recombines TRBV27 with TRBJ2-1, with D possibly TRBD2 on 6 matching bases. The CDR3 spans 13 residues. Germline values: CDR1 MNHEY, CDR2 SMNVEV (reference sequence). V was trimmed by 3 bases and J by 10 bases, leaving 13 bases between them. The chain's CDR3 is CASSFQTRWEQFF. CDR3 nucleotides: TGTGCCAGCAGTTTCCAGACTAGATGGGAGCAGTTCTTC.